Listed below are T cell receptor beta chains from one sample, sequenced in a study of chemoradiotherapy in HPV16-positive cancers. Profiled with immunoSEQ multiplex PCR; TCRdb holds only in-frame clones, not every one. The top ten clones hold less than 2.5% of a sample with about 20,000 clones, just under 90% of them seen once. Sequencing used blood, obtained from a patient who underwent chemoradiotherapy. These receptors originate from a human donor with HPV-associated anogenital cancer. The CDR3 runs from the conserved cysteine through the conserved F or W. A D gene is named only where the DNA matches it firmly. Clone size is given for some rows only: seen once, a few or many times, or a class if the clone is expanded.

- TRBJ2-7 TRBV6-6 11 - TGTGCCAGCAGTTACTTGGGGTACAGCTACTTC CASSYLGYSYF
- TRBJ2-1 TRBV15 15 TRBD1 TGTGCCACCAGCAGAGGCGGGTACAGGGGTTATGAGCAGTTCTTC CATSRGGYRGYEQFF
- TRBJ2-1 TRBV29-1 14 TRBD2 TGCAGCGTTTCCCAGACTAGCGGGCGTAATGAGCAGTTCTTC CSVSQTSGRNEQFF
few TRBJ1-1 TRBV13 17 - TGTGCCAGCAGCCTACAACAGATCTCGGGGTTGAACACTGAAGCTTTCTTT CASSLQQISGLNTEAFF
- TRBJ2-3 TRBV6-1 14 TRBD2 TGTGCCAGCAGTAGGGAGGGGAACACAGATACGCAGTATTTT CASSREGNTDTQYF
- TRBJ2-3 TRBV15 15 - TGTGCCACCAGCAGAGATGGTCTCAGCACAGATACGCAGTATTTT CATSRDGLSTDTQYF
- TRBJ2-6 TRBV2 14 - TGTGCCAGCAGTGGGGGGGCTGGGGCCAACGTCCTGACTTTC CASSGGAGANVLTF
once TRBJ2-2 TRBV10-1 12 - TGCGCCAGCAGTGAGGGAACCGGGGAGCTGTTTTTT CASSEGTGELFF
- TRBJ1-2 TRBV5-4 20 TRBD1 TGTGCCAGCAGCCTGGGGGCGTCCGGGACAGGGATCGGGGGCATATATGGCTACACCTTC CASSLGASGTGIGGIYGYTF
- TRBJ2-1 TRBV2 16 TRBD2 TGTGCCAGCAGGGACTGGGGACTAGTGGGGTACAATGAGCAGTTCTTC CASRDWGLVGYNEQFF
- TRBJ2-7 TRBV6-1 14 - TGTGCCAGCAGGGCGGGCCCTAGCTCCTACGAGCAGTACTTC CASRAGPSSYEQYF
- TRBJ2-2 TRBV5-1 15 - TGCGCCAGCAGCTTGACCGGGACGTTAGCCGGGGAGCTGTTTTTT CASSLTGTLAGELFF
- TRBJ2-7 TRBV10-1 17 TRBD2 TGCGCCAGCAGCGGGACTAGCGGGATATTACCCTCCTACGAGCAGTACTTC CASSGTSGILPSYEQYF
- TRBJ1-5 TRBV27 15 - TGTGCCAGCAGTTTGAGGGGTCCAAGCAATCAGCCCCAGCATTTT CASSLRGPSNQPQHF
- TRBJ2-5 TRBV5-1 16 TRBD2 TGCGCCAGCAGCAGGGGACTAGCGGGGAACCAAGAGACCCAGTACTTC CASSRGLAGNQETQYF
- TRBJ2-3 TRBV29-1 14 TRBD2 TGCAGCGTTGCGATAGCGGGGGGGCAGGATACGCAGTATTTT CSVAIAGGQDTQYF
- TRBJ2-1 TRBV9 17 TRBD2 TGTGCCAGCAGCGTAGACCCGCGGGGGGGCGTCCACAATGAGCAGTTCTTC CASSVDPRGGVHNEQFF
few TRBJ2-5 TRBV19 14 - TGTGCCAGTAGTCCCCGGACGGTGGGGGAGACCCAGTACTTC CASSPRTVGETQYF
- TRBJ2-1 TRBV7-9 14 - TGTGCCAGCAGCTTAGATTCAGGGTTTGGGGAGCAGTTCTTC CASSLDSGFGEQFF
- TRBJ2-7 TRBV5-1 15 TRBD1 TGCGCCAGCAGCCCGTTCGGGACAGGGGGCTACGAGCAGTACTTC CASSPFGTGGYEQYF
- TRBJ2-2 TRBV4-2 14 - TGTGCCAGCAGCCAAGTCACTAGGTCCGGGGAGCTGTTTTTT CASSQVTRSGELFF
once TRBJ2-3 TRBV28 19 - TGTGCCAGCAGTACCTCTGCAGGCTCACGTCTAGGATCCACAGATACGCAGTATTTT CASSTSAGSRLGSTDTQYF
- TRBJ2-2 TRBV30 14 - TGTGCCTGGAGTGTCCAGCTTAACACCGGGGAGCTGTTTTTT CAWSVQLNTGELFF
- TRBJ1-2 TRBV28 15 TRBD1 TGTGCCAGCAGTCCAAGGGACAGGCTGCTTGCTGGCTACACCTTC CASSPRDRLLAGYTF
- TRBJ1-1 TRBV19 11 TRBD1 TGTGCCAGTAGACAGGGGCTAGAAGCTTTCTTT CASRQGLEAFF
- TRBJ2-7 TRBV7-9 15 TRBD1 TGTGCCAGCAGTCCATCGGCAGGGGGATTCTACGAGCAGTACTTC CASSPSAGGFYEQYF
- TRBJ1-2 TRBV6-5 13 - TGTGCCAGCAGTTACTCTCCGGGAACGGGCTACACCTTC CASSYSPGTGYTF
- TRBJ1-4 TRBV28 15 - TGTGCCAGCAGTTTGCTAGGACAGTTAGGTGAAAAACTGTTTTTT CASSLLGQLGEKLFF
- TRBJ1-2 TRBV2 12 - TGTGCCAGCAGTGAAGGTGTTTATGGCTACACCTTC CASSEGVYGYTF
- TRBJ2-5 TRBV5-1 15 - TGCGCCAGCAGCCCGTTTCCCGGGGGCCAAGAGACCCAGTACTTC CASSPFPGGQETQYF
- TRBJ2-5 TRBV6-1 13 - TGTGCCAGCAGGAAGACAGGCCAAGAGACCCAGTACTTC CASRKTGQETQYF
- TRBJ2-2 TRBV27 15 TRBD2 TGTGCCAGCAGTTACACGACTAGCGGCACCGGGGAGCTGTTTTTT CASSYTTSGTGELFF
- TRBJ2-1 TRBV28 15 - TGTGCCAGCAGTTTGGAGTTGGCGGCCTACAATGAGCAGTTCTTC CASSLELAAYNEQFF
- TRBJ2-5 TRBV28 11 - TGTGCCAGCAGTTTATACGAGACCCAGTACTTC CASSLYETQYF
- TRBJ1-1 TRBV6-5 13 - TGTGCCAGCATCCGGGCCGGAGGGACTGAAGCTTTCTTT CASIRAGGTEAFF
- TRBJ2-3 TRBV11-2 12 - TGTGCCAGCAGCCCCCAGACTGCTACGCAGTATTTT CASSPQTATQYF
- TRBJ2-7 TRBV29-1 14 - TGCAGCGTTGAGGGGAGGGGGTCGCGGCGGGAGCAGTACTTC CSVEGRGSRREQYF
- TRBJ2-5 TRBV5-8 15 - TGTGCCAGCAGCCAAGGACCGCTACTTCAAGAGACCCAGTACTTC CASSQGPLLQETQYF
- TRBJ1-1 TRBV10-2 14 TRBD1 TGCGCTACCAGAACAGGGGGCGGGAACACTGAAGCTTTCTTT CATRTGGGNTEAFF
- TRBJ2-7 TRBV5-8 13 - TGTGCCAGCAGCACTATAAGTTCCTACGAGCAGTACTTC CASSTISSYEQYF
- TRBJ2-1 TRBV6-6 11 - TGTGCCAGCAGTTACCTCGACAGGCAGTTCTTC CASSYLDRQFF
- TRBJ2-7 TRBV18 14 - TGTGCCAGCTCACCATGGCCAGGGGCCAAAGGTCTGTACTTC CASSPWPGAKGLYF
- TRBJ1-5 TRBV19 16 - TGTGCCAGTAGTGGAGAGTGGGGACAACCGAATCAGCCCCAGCATTTT CASSGEWGQPNQPQHF
- TRBJ2-5 TRBV7-7 16 - TGTGCTAGCAGCTTATCAGGTTACAGGGGAGGTGAGACCCAGTACTTC CASSLSGYRGGETQYF
- TRBJ2-1 TRBV6-1 15 - TGTGCCAGCAGTAAAGATGATCTCAGGGACAATGAGCAGTTCTTC CASSKDDLRDNEQFF
- TRBJ2-2 TRBV19 12 - TGTGCCAGTAGTTTGAGGGCCGGGGAGCTGTTTTTT CASSLRAGELFF
few TRBJ1-1 TRBV4-1 13 - TGCGCCAGCCGCCGGGGTATGAGCACTGAAGCTTTCTTT CASRRGMSTEAFF
- TRBJ1-5 TRBV19 12 - TGTGCCAGTAGTTTTCGGTATCAGCCCCAGCATTTT CASSFRYQPQHF
- TRBJ1-2 TRBV7-9 12 TRBD1 TGTGCCAGCAGCATTACAGGGGATGGCTACACCTTC CASSITGDGYTF
once TRBJ2-7 TRBV10-2 15 - TGCGCCAGCAGTGAGTCCTTAGTTTCGGTCTACGAGCAGTACTTC CASSESLVSVYEQYF
- TRBJ2-3 TRBV7-2 16 TRBD1 TGTGCCAGCAGCCTTCAGGGACAGGGGGCCTCAGATACGCAGTATTTT CASSLQGQGASDTQYF
- TRBJ2-3 TRBV15 16 TRBD1 TGTGCCACCAGCAGAGCCGGGACAGCAAGCACAGATACGCAGTATTTT CATSRAGTASTDTQYF
- TRBJ1-4 TRBV5-1 13 TRBD1 TGCGCCAGCAGCTTCGGGACAGGGGAAAAACTGTTTTTT CASSFGTGEKLFF
- TRBJ1-5 TRBV6-6 16 - TGTGCCAGCAGTTACTGGAGGGGTATAAGCAATCAGCCCCAGCATTTT CASSYWRGISNQPQHF
few TRBJ2-5 TRBV9 15 - TGTGCCAGCAGCGTCGGATCAGGGCCTGGTGAGACCCAGTACTTC CASSVGSGPGETQYF
- TRBJ2-5 TRBV28 13 - TGTGCCAGCAGTTTCACCGGAACCGAGACCCAGTACTTC CASSFTGTETQYF
- TRBJ1-1 TRBV11-2 16 - TGTGCCAGCAGCTTAGATGGGGCCAGGGGAGGAACTGAAGCTTTCTTT CASSLDGARGGTEAFF